This T cell receptor (beta chain) was obtained from a study of OX40 agonist ivuxolimab in advanced cancers. CDR1 is MNHEY, CDR2 SVGAGI, per germline. The CDR3 has 14 amino acids. V was shortened by 8 bases and J by 0 bases, with 13 bases between the two germline ends. Repertoires were generated with immunoSEQ multiplex PCR, while TCRdb's copy carries only in-frame clones and drops some. The data hold some 10,000 clones, with around 85% observed a single time. The chain employs TRBV6-5 and TRBJ1-1; tentative D call: TRBD1 (6 bases). Sequenced here: CD4+ or CD8+ T cells sorted from blood, sampled in a trial of the OX40 agonist ivuxolimab. The receptor was isolated from an adult with an advanced solid tumor such as melanoma, head and neck, liver or kidney cancer. The CDR3 is CASRAGVMNTEAFF. CDR3 bases: TGTGCCAGCCGGGCAGGGGTTATGAACACTGAAGCTTTCTTT.